This T cell receptor (beta chain) originates from a study of vaccination effects on CD4 cells after COVID-19. Study overall: Of the BNT162b2 and mRNA-1273 vaccines, participants received two doses of one or the other. For each well, roughly 2 million PBMC were cultured with about 10 IU/ml IL-2 and roughly 10 ug/ml peptides.

Sequencing used immunoSEQ multiplex PCR; TCRdb keeps in-frame clones, though not all of them. This sample carries roughly 34,000 clones, about 70% of them seen once, and the ten largest clones take 3.8%. Trimming removed 3 bases from V and 2 bases from J, with 25 bases in between. CDR1 is PRHDT and CDR2 is FYEKMQ in the germline V gene (reference sequence). This CDR3 contains 19 residues. Worth noting for this clone: What it binds is unknown.

Subsequent to a culture period of nine to ten days, CD4+ T cells were isolated. The receptor's source is a human donor who received a COVID-19 vaccine. The sequencing here drew on CD4+ T cells from PBMCs cultured without peptide, taken before COVID-19 vaccination. This rearrangement joins TRBV13 to TRBJ2-5; weak D call: TRBD1 (5 bases). The CDR3 region is CASSLGLRTPRGIQETQYF. The DNA for the CDR3 is TGTGCCAGCAGCTTGGGGTTACGGACCCCAAGGGGTATTCAAGAGACCCAGTACTTC. Together with reference TRBV13 and TRBJ2-5, the CDR3 gives the full variable domain: AAGVIQSPRHLIKEKRETATLKCYPIPRHDTVYWYQQGPGQDPQFLISFYEKMQSDKGSIPDRFSAQQFSDYHSELNMSSLELGDSALYFCASSLGLRTPRGIQETQYFGPGTRLLVL.